Below are 25 T cell receptor beta chains sequenced from a single sample in a study of cytomegalovirus exposure and HLA in healthy donors. Here immunoSEQ multiplex PCR was the method, and the copy in TCRdb shows in-frame clones only, minus some. The sample lists 200,000 to 300,000 clones; less than 95% were seen once. The sample comprised PBMCs. These receptors came from a woman aged 25 to 45 in good health and CMV-seronegative.

The chain carries TRBV7-9 and TRBJ2-1; no firm D call. This CDR3 contains 9 residues. CDR1 is SEHNR and CDR2 is FQNEAQ in the germline V gene (reference sequence). CDR3 sequence reads: CKTDNEQFF. DNA of the CDR3: TGTAAAACAGACAATGAGCAGTTCTTC.

J is TRBJ2-7 and V is TRBV6-6, with 8 bases that match TRBD1. CDR1 and CDR2 (germline): MNHNY, SVGAGI (reference sequence). With V trimmed by 5 bases and J by 0 bases, 3 bases remained unmatched. The CDR3 is 14 residues long. The CDR3 coding sequence is TGTGCCAGCAGTCTGGACAGGGCCTCCTACGAGCAGTACTTC. This translates into CASSLDRASYEQYF.

The J gene is TRBJ1-1, the V gene TRBV4-3; no clear D. V was cut by 0 bases and J by 10 bases, with 18 bases left in between. The CDR3 runs to 15 residues. CDR1 and CDR2 from the germline V gene are LGHNA and YSLEER. CDR3 nucleotide sequence: TGCGCCAGCAGCCAAGACGTATCAGCATGGGTGGGAGCTTTCTTT. It encodes CASSQDVSAWVGAFF.

The CDR3 coding sequence is TGTGCCAGCAGTTTAGGGCACCTCACAGATACGCAGTATTTT. This sequence encodes CASSLGHLTDTQYF. This chain connects TRBV28 to TRBJ2-3; D gene ambiguous. Trimming cost V 2 bases and J 2 bases, with 8 bases left between them. The CDR3 length is 14 residues. The V gene's germline CDR1 is MDHEN and CDR2 SYDVKM. Together with reference TRBV28 and TRBJ2-3, the CDR3 gives the full variable domain: DVKVTQSSRYLVKRTGEKVFLECVQDMDHENMFWYRQDPGLGLRLIYFSYDVKMKEKGDIPEGYSVSREKKERFSLILESASTNQTSMYLCASSLGHLTDTQYFGPGTRLTVL.

This chain connects TRBV6-1 to TRBJ1-2; tentatively, D is TRBD1 (6 bases). Trimming left V 3 bases short and J 0 bases short, with 11 bases between. Germline V lookup: CDR1 MNHNS, CDR2 SASEGT. The CDR3 extends over 15 amino acids. The CDR3 sequence: CASSEGALANYGYTF. DNA for the CDR3: TGTGCCAGCAGTGAGGGGGCCCTAGCTAACTATGGCTACACCTTC.

The J gene is TRBJ1-2, the V gene TRBV7-3, with no clear D. CDR3 size: 10 residues. V dropped 7 bases and J dropped 6 bases, with 6 bases sitting between them. Germline CDR1 and CDR2: SGHTA and FQGTGA. In DNA, the CDR3 is TGTGCCAGCATAATGAATGGCTACACCTTC. Translating gives CASIMNGYTF.

V gene TRBV5-4 combines with J gene TRBJ2-2, with TRBD2 identical over 9 bases. This CDR3 region has 17 residues. With 4 bases clipped from V and 3 bases from J, the junction kept 10 bases outside the gene matches. The V gene's germline CDR1 is SGHNT and CDR2 YYREEE (reference sequence). As DNA, the CDR3 is TGTGCCAGCAGCCCCACGGGAACTAGCGGGTACACCGGGGAGCTGTTTTTT. Translation gives CASSPTGTSGYTGELFF.

The chain couples TRBV2 to TRBJ2-7; 9 nucleotides align to TRBD2. V trimming: 10 bases; J trimming: 0 bases; junction bases outside the gene matches: 13. The CDR3 has 16 residues. Germline lookup yields CDR1 SNHLY and CDR2 FYNNEI. This CDR3 is CATTGEGLASSYEQYF. The CDR3, as DNA: TGTGCCACAACCGGGGAAGGACTAGCGAGCTCCTACGAGCAGTACTTC.

V and J are TRBV7-9 and TRBJ2-7, with D hard to call. Trimming pared 1 base from V and 2 bases from J, leaving 9 bases between. Germline CDR1 and CDR2: SEHNR and FQNEAQ (reference sequence). The CDR3 is 14 residues long. The CDR3 nucleotides are TGTGCCAGCAGCTTAGGACTGGAGCCCTACGAGCAGTACTTC. Its translation: CASSLGLEPYEQYF.

This clone was counted a few times. This chain joins TRBV5-6 and TRBJ1-2; TRBD1 is a possible D gene (5 bases). This CDR3 contains 15 residues. Trimming took 1 base from V and 4 from J, leaving 14 bases between them. Per germline, CDR1 SGHDT and CDR2 YYEEEE. The CDR3 bases are TGTGCCAGCAGCTTGAGGGGTCGTCATTTCTATGGCTACACCTTC. Encoded protein: CASSLRGRHFYGYTF.

This chain joins TRBV19 and TRBJ1-1; TRBD1 might be the D (5 bases). The CDR3 loop spans 14 amino acids. Deletions cut 4 bases from V and 4 bases from J, with 13 bases between. Germline lookup yields CDR1 LNHDA and CDR2 SQIVND (reference sequence). Here the CDR3 DNA reads TGTGCCAGTAGTACTTTCGAGGGGAGCACTGAAGCTTTCTTT. This codes for CASSTFEGSTEAFF. Drawing the rest from reference TRBV19 and TRBJ1-1, the complete variable domain is DGGITQSPKYLFRKEGQNVTLSCEQNLNHDAMYWYRQDPGQGLRLIYYSQIVNDFQKGDIAEGYSVSREKKESFPLTVTSAQKNPTAFYLCASSTFEGSTEAFFGQGTRLTVV.

This clone appeared once. This chain uses TRBV28 with TRBJ2-1, with D possibly matching TRBD1 (6 bases). The CDR3 is made up of 16 amino acids. Germline V gene data show CDR1 as MDHEN and CDR2 as SYDVKM. V was trimmed by 3 bases and J by 0 bases, leaving 12 bases between them. The CDR3 sequence is CASSFRGLSSYNEQFF. DNA for the CDR3: TGTGCCAGCAGTTTCAGGGGCCTTTCCTCCTACAATGAGCAGTTCTTC.

This sequence joins TRBV27 and TRBJ1-1; 12 bases align to TRBD1. Germline CDR1 reads MNHEY; CDR2 reads SMNVEV (reference sequence). The CDR3 loop spans 16 amino acids. V lost 4 bases to trimming and J lost 6 bases; unmatched junction nucleotides: 9. CDR3 loop: CASSYGTGGKKAEAFF. The CDR3 nucleotides are TGTGCCAGCAGTTATGGGACAGGGGGCAAAAAGGCTGAAGCTTTCTTT.

The CDR3 coding sequence is TGTGCCAGCAGCGGGGAGTTGCTCTCCTACGAGCAGTACTTC. Residues: CASSGELLSYEQYF. V gene TRBV7-2 combines with J gene TRBJ2-7; TRBD2 is a possible D gene (5 bases). CDR3 length equals 14 residues. The V end was cut by 5 bases, the J end by 0 bases, with 11 bases between. Germline-derived CDR1 and CDR2 are SGHTA and FQGNSA.

The gene calls are TRBV28 and TRBJ2-7, with 7 bases lining up with TRBD2. The CDR3 covers 14 residues. The V gene's germline CDR1 is MDHEN and CDR2 SYDVKM. J was trimmed by 3 bases and V by 4 bases; bases with no gene match: 6. CDR3 loop: CASSSRLALYEQYF. The CDR3, as DNA: TGTGCCAGCAGTTCTAGACTAGCCCTCTACGAGCAGTACTTC.

This chain links TRBV4-3 with TRBJ2-1, with 10 nucleotides matching TRBD2. Germline values: CDR1 LGHNA, CDR2 YSLEER. The CDR3 covers 15 residues. The trim removed 0 bases at V and 7 bases at J, leaving 3 bases unmatched. The CDR3 DNA is TGCGCCAGCAGCCAAGAACTAGCGGGGAGGAATGAGCAGTTCTTC. Its translation: CASSQELAGRNEQFF.

The genes are TRBV4-3 and TRBJ2-5, with D unclear. Germline V gives CDR1 LGHNA, CDR2 YSLEER. V was clipped by 2 bases and J by 4 bases, with 5 bases between them. The CDR3 loop spans 12 amino acids. CDR3 loop: CASSQMGETQYF. The CDR3 DNA reads as TGCGCCAGCAGCCAAATGGGAGAGACCCAGTACTTC.

The chain combines TRBV7-6 with TRBJ2-2; 14 bases map to TRBD2. The junction had 7 bases not matched to a gene; V was cut back by 5 bases and J by 8 bases. Germline V lookup: CDR1 SGHVS, CDR2 FNYEAQ. CDR3 length: 16 residues. DNA for the CDR3: TGTGCCAGCAGCATGGGACTAGCGGGAGTTGGTGGGGAGCTGTTTTTT. Its protein product is CASSMGLAGVGGELFF.

This clone appeared once. The chain couples TRBV7-2 to TRBJ2-7; no reliable D call. CDR3 size: 14 residues. Trimming removed 3 bases from V and 0 bases from J, with 9 bases in between. Germline assignment: CDR1 SGHTA and CDR2 FQGNSA. CDR3 in DNA: TGTGCCAGCAGCTTTTCGCGGACCTCCTACGAGCAGTACTTC. Its translation: CASSFSRTSYEQYF. The full variable domain, in which reference TRBV7-2 and TRBJ2-7 provide the parts outside the CDR3, is GAGVSQSPSNKVTEKGKDVELRCDPISGHTALYWYRQSLGQGLEFLIYFQGNSAPDKSGLPSDRFSAERTGGSVSTLTIQRTQQEDSAVYLCASSFSRTSYEQYFGPGTRLTVT.

The chain combines TRBV30 with TRBJ2-7, with D hard to call. In germline, CDR1 is GTSNPN, CDR2 SVGIG (reference sequence). There are 11 residues in the CDR3. V lost 0 bases and J lost 6, with 6 bases in between. CDR3 bases: TGTGCCTGGAGTGTAGAATCCGAGCAGTACTTC. This codes for CAWSVESEQYF.

The genes are TRBV6-5 and TRBJ2-7; 8 positions agree with TRBD2. The germline V gene encodes CDR1 MNHEY and CDR2 SVGAGI. CDR3 length equals 15 residues. V lost 0 bases to trimming and J lost 2 bases; unmatched junction nucleotides: 3. The CDR3 here is CASSYSTSETYEQYF. The DNA of the CDR3 is TGTGCCAGCAGTTACTCGACTAGCGAGACCTACGAGCAGTACTTC.

The rearrangement joins TRBV27 to TRBJ1-2, with 7 bases identical to TRBD1. Trimming at V came to 3 bases and at J to 4 bases, leaving 5 bases not matched to a gene. The CDR3 has 14 residues. CDR1 is MNHEY, CDR2 SMNVEV, per germline (reference sequence). CDR3 in DNA: TGTGCCAGCAGTTTGACAGGGCAGGGCTATGGCTACACCTTC. This gives the protein CASSLTGQGYGYTF.

The J gene is TRBJ2-3, the V gene TRBV29-1, with D perhaps TRBD1 (6 bases). There are 13 residues in the CDR3. Deletions cut 4 bases from V and 1 base from J, with 9 bases between. Looked up from germline, CDR1 is SQVTM and CDR2 is ANQGSEA. The CDR3 DNA reads as TGCAGCGTTGCGACAGGACGCACAGATACGCAGTATTTT. As protein: CSVATGRTDTQYF.

The V call is TRBV19, the J call TRBJ2-7; D unresolved. This CDR3 has 14 residues. The germline V gene has CDR1 LNHDA and CDR2 SQIVND (reference sequence). Trimming stripped 4 bases from V and 0 bases from J, with 10 bases between. The CDR3 here is CASSNPPSSYEQYF. The CDR3 nucleotides are TGTGCCAGTAGTAACCCTCCGAGCTCCTACGAGCAGTACTTC. The variable domain in full, with the rest retrieved from reference TRBV19 and TRBJ2-7, is DGGITQSPKYLFRKEGQNVTLSCEQNLNHDAMYWYRQDPGQGLRLIYYSQIVNDFQKGDIAEGYSVSREKKESFPLTVTSAQKNPTAFYLCASSNPPSSYEQYFGPGTRLTVT.

V and J are TRBV2 and TRBJ2-7, with D uncertain. The CDR3 length is 13 residues. Germline CDR1 SNHLY, CDR2 FYNNEI. V was cut by 7 bases and J by 7 bases, with 17 bases left in between. The CDR3 spells CASTPWTVLEQYF. CDR3 nucleotide sequence: TGTGCCAGCACCCCTTGGACGGTTTTGGAGCAGTACTTC.